This T cell receptor (beta chain) originates from a study of blood T cell repertoires in COVID-19. In the study overall: Sites across the United States, Italy and Spain contributed samples from acute and convalescent COVID-19. Sample material is recorded as cDNA or gDNA derived from T cells, B-cell-depleted T cells, or PBMCs.

The Seattle patients joined while their infection was active and were tracked longitudinally afterward. V was shortened by 4 bases and J by 2 bases, with 15 bases between the two germline ends. In germline, CDR1 is LNHDA, CDR2 SQIVND (reference sequence). This CDR3 is 16 amino acids long. Source study methods: By means of reference gene primer amplification, nucleated cell counts were estimated. Produced via immunoSEQ multiplex PCR; TCRdb's table is partial and in-frame only. The DNA gave D and trimming, while V, J and clone size come from that table. Of around 340,000 clones in the sample, approximately 89% were seen once.

The TCR comes from a woman in her sixties with COVID-19, enrolled during active disease. Sequencing was performed on peripheral blood. The chain is built from TRBV19 and TRBJ1-5, with D unresolved. CDR3: CASSTVSSEGNQPQHF. The CDR3 nucleotides are TGTGCCAGTAGTACGGTTTCCTCGGAGGGCAATCAGCCCCAGCATTTT.